This T cell receptor beta chain was observed in a study of shared clonotypes between healthy human individuals. Study-wide context: Per donor, CD8 memory used one plate, CD8 naive used two, CD4 memory used three and CD4 naive used three.

CD45RO negativity and positive selection for CCR7 defined naive CD8 cells, a population that excluded terminally differentiated effector memory CD45RA+ cells. As originally analysed: ImmunoSEQ output lacked quality scores and full-length reads, limiting matched filtering. Generated by immunoSEQ multiplex PCR, the TCRdb table keeps only in-frame clones and is missing some. V and J calls plus clone size are reproduced from that table; the DNA served to infer D and trimming. This table holds under 2,000,000 clones, approximately 95% found once. CDR3 length: 16 amino acids. The germline V gene encodes CDR1 SGHDT and CDR2 YYEEEE. V gave up 0 bases and J gave up 3 bases; unmatched junction bases: 9.

This receptor was obtained from a young man in good health. The rearrangement links TRBV5-6 to TRBJ2-7; 7 nucleotides line up with TRBD2. Input material: naive CD8+ T cells sorted from blood. CDR3 loop: CASSLAHTSAFYEQYF. DNA of the CDR3: TGTGCCAGCAGCTTGGCCCATACTAGCGCCTTCTACGAGCAGTACTTC.